This TCR beta chain was identified in a study of regulatory T cells in long-lasting Graves disease. Time point defined: newly diagnosed GD, antithyroid drugs for less than 3 months. TCR sequences were obtained from RNA taken from PBMCs. Relying on iRepertoire HTBI primers and Arm-PCR of CDR3 regions, the team built TCR beta libraries. TCRdb called the multiplex PCR reads again in MiXCR, with one record for every CDR3 protein. The sample lists 250,000 to 300,000 distinct CDR3 sequences; 15% to 20% were seen once. The germline CDR1 and CDR2 sequences are SGHRS and YFSETQ. The germline V and J ends were trimmed by 0 bases and 2 bases, with 12 bases remaining between them. The CDR3 is 15 amino acids. These same data were also listed under a study on T cells in Graves' hyperthyroidism and ophthalmopathy.

The chain is built from TRBV5-1 and TRBJ2-7; D might be TRBD2 (6 bases). The sequencing here drew on peripheral blood mononuclear cells (PBMCs), taken at new diagnosis, from a patient treated with antithyroid drugs. The source is a woman aged 25-40 years with Graves disease. The CDR3: CASSLARDSAYEQYF. In nucleotides, the CDR3 is TGCGCCAGCAGCTTGGCCCGGGACTCCGCCTACGAGCAGTACTTC.